This record covers a single T cell receptor (beta chain). This CDR3 has 13 amino acids. Germline lookup yields CDR1 SGHTS and CDR2 YDEGEE. The V end was cut by 4 bases, the J end by 4 bases, with 11 bases between. This entry is derived from a study of blood T cell repertoires in COVID-19. TCRdb keeps only in-frame clones here, not all; method: immunoSEQ multiplex PCR. The sample consists of 250,000 or so clones, about 89% of them appearing once. The receptor was derived from a man aged 35 to 55 with active or convalescent COVID-19. The rearrangement joins TRBV5-8 to TRBJ1-1; D might be TRBD1 (5 bases). Material for sequencing was peripheral blood. The CDR3 DNA reads TGTGCCAGCAGCCCGCGGGGGAGCACTGAAGCTTTCTTT. Amino acid sequence: CASSPRGSTEAFF.